This entry concerns a single T cell receptor beta chain. No antigen is known for it. This CDR3 comprises 13 residues. Germline V gene sequence: CDR1 SQVTM, CDR2 ANQGSEA. The data were obtained in a study of T cells expressing NK-cell markers. Overall study: Cells sorted as CD3+CD56+NKG2C+, CD3+CD56+NKG2C- and CD3+CD56-NKG2C+ T cells supplied the TCR beta repertoires.

Notes on the study in general: NKG2C+ dominant clonotypes from about 6 donors made up about 1.0-7.5% of CD8+ T cells.

UMIs accompanied the 5'RACE template switching by which TCR beta cDNA was made. TCRdb re-called the 5' RACE reads and gives one entry per CDR3 protein, without DNA. This table lists 150,000 or so distinct CDR3 sequences. Sequencing input: blood T cells: a sorted CD56 or NKG2C T cell subset, CD4+ or CD8+ T cells, or bulk PBMC T cells (not recorded which). The chain combines TRBV29-1 with TRBJ2-1. The sequence was collected from a woman aged 18-70 years in good health. The CDR3 sequence is CSVLADLVGEQFF.